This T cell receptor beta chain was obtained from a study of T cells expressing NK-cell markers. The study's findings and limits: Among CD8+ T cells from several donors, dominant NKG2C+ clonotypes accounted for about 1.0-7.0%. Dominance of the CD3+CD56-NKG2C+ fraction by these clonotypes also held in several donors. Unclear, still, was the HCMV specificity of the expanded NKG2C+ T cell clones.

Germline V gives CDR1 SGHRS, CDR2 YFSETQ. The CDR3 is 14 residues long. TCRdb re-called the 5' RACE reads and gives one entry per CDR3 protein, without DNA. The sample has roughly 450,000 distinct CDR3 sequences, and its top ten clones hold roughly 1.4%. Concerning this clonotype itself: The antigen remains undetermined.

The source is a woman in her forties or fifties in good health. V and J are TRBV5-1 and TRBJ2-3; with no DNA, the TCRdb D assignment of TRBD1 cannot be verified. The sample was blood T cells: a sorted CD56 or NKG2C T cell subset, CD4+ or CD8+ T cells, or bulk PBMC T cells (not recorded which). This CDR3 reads CASSLGTAEDTQYF. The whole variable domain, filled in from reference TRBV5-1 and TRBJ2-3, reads KAGVTQTPRYLIKTRGQQVTLSCSPISGHRSVSWYQQTPGQGLQFLFEYFSETQRNKGNFPGRFSGRQFSNSRSEMNVSTLELGDSALYLCASSLGTAEDTQYFGPGTRLTVL.